The TCR beta chain under discussion was sequenced for a study of cytomegalovirus exposure and HLA in healthy donors (dated by TCRdb to 2015 to 2018). Regarding the study in general: According to a later analysis, the 100 to 150 validation repertoires were produced on the same platform as the roughly 700 repertoires of the first cohort. Along with the roughly 670-subject first cohort, a separate validation cohort of over 90 different subjects was used. To predict cytomegalovirus infection status, the study brought together high-throughput TCR immunosequencing, statistical association of individual TCRs with disease status, and machine learning. The aim of the study was to test whether cataloging public T cell receptors could identify signatures of past pathogen exposure.

About this clone: Its target antigen remains unknown. Base qualities are not recorded, but no much larger clone differs from it by a single base.

Counted from cysteine to phenylalanine, this CDR3 has 17 amino acids. Only the CDR3 DNA is retained, 51 bases long and in frame from the first base. CDR1 and CDR2 are drawn from the germline V gene: MGHRA, YSYEKL. V and J are trimmed by 2 bases and 0 bases, and the gene matches miss 9 bases of the junction. Libraries were built with the immunoSEQ multiplex PCR assay. The authors' pipeline ran thus. A statistical classification framework was developed to diagnose cytomegalovirus status using the catalog of TCR beta chain sequences. Imported from immuneACCESS, the table was reduced by TCRdb to in-frame sequences with V and J called. These copies leave out some clones; in studies compared against another copy, an unresolved V gene accounts for under half, and the cause of the remainder is not known. V, J and clone size are taken as reported in that table, and D and trimming were inferred from the DNA itself. Counted in this sample were 150,000 to 200,000 clones; more than 75% of them appeared once. The biggest ten clones account for more than 1.1% of the sample.

Broader findings and caveats from the paper: Across donors, most TCR sequences were observed very rarely, whereas some public TCRs were present in many individuals. In both the original and validation cohorts, the classifier was reported to diagnose cytomegalovirus status with high specificity and sensitivity. A later analysis found that TCRs clustered in the first cohort also tended to co-occur in the 100 to 150 validation repertoires, with approximately 95% of cluster scores above 0. The authors suggested that the approach could potentially be generalized to other disease states and immunological phenotypes. A few of the identified cytomegalovirus-associated TCR beta chains were confirmed in vitro to be specific for cytomegalovirus antigens. A total of 150 or so TCR beta chains were listed by the study as associated with cytomegalovirus. All 130 or so repertoires were used to score co-occurrence in the validation cohort in a later analysis, because that analysis had no HLA typing for the cohort.

Separate from the approximately 700-subject first cohort, the validation cohort of roughly 110 subjects was the group to which the donors belonged. The TCR comes from a woman aged 18-30 years in good health and CMV-seronegative. Source material: PBMCs. The chain uses TRBV4-1 and TRBJ1-1, with TRBD1 identical over 7 junction bases. The CDR3 in this case is CASSQRDSGLMNTEAFF. The bases are TGCGCCAGCAGCCAAAGGGACAGTGGACTAATGAACACTGAAGCTTTCTTT.